The sample holds a few counts of the clone carrying this T cell receptor (beta chain). The sample originates from a study of blood T cell repertoires in COVID-19. Study information: The United States, Italy and Spain were the sources of the acute and convalescent COVID-19 samples.

Generated by immunoSEQ multiplex PCR, the TCRdb table keeps only in-frame clones and is missing some. The table has a few hundred thousand clones, about 89% seen once. Germline assignment: CDR1 LGHNA and CDR2 YNFKEQ. V trimming: 1 base; J trimming: 3 bases; junction bases outside the gene matches: 5. The CDR3 sequence is 15 residues long. The sample was PBMCs or T cells enriched from blood (not recorded which). The J gene is TRBJ2-7, the V gene TRBV4-2, with 8 bases identical to TRBD1. The sequence derives from a woman in her twenties or thirties who had recovered from COVID-19. The CDR3 coding sequence is TGTGCCAGCAGCCAAGTTACAGGGGGGTACTACGAGCAGTACTTC. Residues: CASSQVTGGYYEQYF.